Listed below are T cell receptor beta chains from one sample, sequenced in a study of technical replicates of blood from a few donors. The method was immunoSEQ multiplex PCR; TCRdb's version includes in-frame clones alone and lacks a portion of them. There are tens of thousands of clones in the sample; 95% to 97% occur only once, and approximately 0.2% lies in the top ten. Sequencing was carried out using T cells isolated from PBMCs. These receptors came from a human donor in good health. The CDR3 runs from the conserved cysteine through the conserved F or W. The D gene is left open where the match is weak. A clone size is listed for some rows: how often the clone was seen (once, few, many), or a class if it is expanded.

V gene	J gene	clone size	D gene	CDR3 protein	CDR3 DNA
TRBV6-1	TRBJ1-3	-	-	CASSEFMAAGNTIYF	TGTGCCAGCAGTGAATTCATGGCGGCAGGAAACACCATATATTTT
TRBV4-1	TRBJ2-2	-	-	CASSQEGGTANTGELFF	TGCGCCAGCAGCCAAGAAGGAGGGACAGCGAACACCGGGGAGCTGTTTTTT
TRBV10-1	TRBJ2-7	-	-	CASSATSTKQYF	TGCGCCAGCAGTGCCACCTCTACGAAGCAGTACTTC
TRBV10-3	TRBJ2-7	-	TRBD1	CAISGGQGYEQYF	TGTGCCATCAGTGGGGGACAGGGCTACGAGCAGTACTTC
TRBV2	TRBJ2-1	-	TRBD2	CASSRYTSGSGSEQFF	TGTGCCAGCAGCCGATACACTAGCGGGAGTGGTAGTGAGCAGTTCTTC
TRBV5-1	TRBJ2-5	-	TRBD1	CASSWDPDRLQETQYF	TGCGCCAGCAGCTGGGACCCGGACAGGTTACAAGAGACCCAGTACTTC
TRBV7-9	TRBJ2-1	-	TRBD1	CASSLGTGVDNEQFF	TGTGCCAGCAGCTTAGGGACAGGGGTCGACAATGAGCAGTTCTTC
TRBV28	TRBJ2-7	-	-	CASSISSVNSYEQYF	TGTGCCAGCAGTATATCTAGCGTGAACTCCTACGAGCAGTACTTC
TRBV7-9	TRBJ1-2	-	-	CASSLAPQGDGYTF	TGTGCCAGCAGCTTAGCACCACAGGGTGACGGCTACACCTTC
TRBV5-1	TRBJ2-2	-	-	CASSFRTSNTGELFF	TGCGCCAGCAGCTTCAGGACAAGCAACACCGGGGAGCTGTTTTTT
TRBV5-1	TRBJ1-6	-	-	CASSLGQAATLGSPLHF	TGCGCCAGCAGCTTGGGACAGGCGGCGACCCTCGGGTCACCCCTCCACTTT
TRBV6-5	TRBJ2-7	-	-	CASSYTRDPPGEQYF	TGTGCCAGCAGTTACACGAGAGATCCCCCTGGCGAGCAGTACTTC
TRBV2	TRBJ2-7	-	-	CASSVSNYEQYF	TGTGCCAGCAGTGTGAGCAACTACGAGCAGTACTTC
TRBV1	TRBJ1-1	once	-	CTSSQTLGQDSDTEAFF	TGCACCAGCAGCCAGACATTGGGCCAAGATTCCGACACTGAAGCTTTCTTT
TRBV11-2	TRBJ2-7	-	-	CASSKGYSNQEQYF	TGTGCCAGCAGCAAGGGGTACTCCAACCAGGAGCAGTACTTC
TRBV28	TRBJ1-2	-	TRBD1	CASRVGQVYGYTF	TGTGCCAGCAGAGTCGGACAGGTCTATGGCTACACCTTC
TRBV28	TRBJ2-7	-	TRBD2	CASSSPASGLSYEQYF	TGTGCCAGCAGTTCCCCAGCTAGCGGCTTATCCTACGAGCAGTACTTC
TRBV11-3	TRBJ2-1	-	-	CASSLEAGRRSYNEQFF	TGTGCCAGCAGCTTAGAGGCAGGGCGACGGTCCTACAATGAGCAGTTCTTC
TRBV5-4	TRBJ2-2	-	TRBD2	CASGVAGAGELFF	TGTGCCAGCGGAGTGGCGGGGGCCGGGGAGCTGTTTTTT